These 21 T cell receptor beta chains were sequenced from one sample in a study of T cells after posttransplantation cyclophosphamide (dated by TCRdb to the mid-2010s). Library creation used the immunoSEQ multiplex PCR assay. TCRdb obtained this table from immuneACCESS and retained in-frame rearrangements with V and J assigned. These tables miss some clones; where compared with another copy, unresolved V genes account for less than half of the shortfall, and the remainder is unexplained. The sample table shows tens of thousands of clones, and roughly nine tenths are seen once. Roughly an eighth of the sample rests with the top ten. Sample treatment or condition, as interpreted from the label and publication: high-dose cyclophosphamide on days +3 and +4 as single-agent GVHD prophylaxis. Patients in the PTCy group got busulfan and fludarabine conditioning, a marrow graft from a related or unrelated donor, and cyclophosphamide on days +3 and +4.

The sequences come from PBMCs, collected after allogeneic stem cell transplant with posttransplant cyclophosphamide. Receptors originate from a female patient between 30 and 40 years old who received an allogeneic stem cell transplant from an unrelated donor, was CMV-positive, and had no GVHD. After transplantation, some T cells may belong to the graft donor instead of the recipient.

The chain joins TRBV9 to TRBJ2-7, with TRBD1 matching over 11 bases. Germline V lookup: CDR1 SGDLS, CDR2 YYNGEE. V shed 3 bases and J 3 bases; nucleotides not matched to a gene: 8. This CDR3 spans 16 amino acids. The CDR3 nucleotides read TGTGCCAGCAGCGCGAGCTCCGGGACAGGGGGCTACGAGCAGTACTTC. It encodes CASSASSGTGGYEQYF. The entire variable domain, with the rest obtained from reference TRBV9 and TRBJ2-7, is as follows: DSGVTQTPKHLITATGQRVTLRCSPRSGDLSVYWYQQSLDQGLQFLIQYYNGEERAKGNILERFSAQQFPDLHSELNLSSLELGDSALYFCASSASSGTGGYEQYFGPGTRLTVT.

The rearrangement uses TRBV7-6 and TRBJ2-6; perhaps TRBD2 as D (7 bases). Germline assignment: CDR1 SGHVS and CDR2 FNYEAQ. Trimming took 3 bases from V and 1 from J, leaving 10 bases between them. CDR3 size: 16 residues. In DNA form, the CDR3 reads TGTGCCAGCAGCTTGGGGGGGGCATCTGGGGCCAACGTCCTGACTTTC. Amino acids: CASSLGGASGANVLTF.

This chain joins TRBV28 and TRBJ1-5; a weak D match, TRBD1 (5 bases). The CDR3 length is 15 residues. The V and J ends lost 5 bases and 5 bases respectively, with 16 bases between them. Germline V gene sequence: CDR1 MDHEN, CDR2 SYDVKM. Here the CDR3 reads CASSRGGGGDQPQHF. Written as DNA, the CDR3 is TGTGCCAGCAGTCGGGGGGGTGGTGGGGATCAGCCCCAGCATTTT.

This rearrangement joins TRBV29-1 to TRBJ1-2; 10 nucleotides line up with TRBD1. Germline V gene lookup returns CDR1 SQVTM and CDR2 ANQGSEA. The CDR3 covers 13 residues. V gave up 4 bases and J gave up 2 bases; unmatched junction bases: 1. Written as DNA, the CDR3 is TGCAGCGTTGGGGGACAGGGGAACTATGGCTACACCTTC. Its protein product is CSVGGQGNYGYTF.

The chain has TRBV19 and TRBJ1-5; perhaps TRBD1 as D (6 bases). This CDR3 has 14 amino acids. Looked up from germline, CDR1 is LNHDA and CDR2 is SQIVND (reference sequence). The V end lost 3 bases, the J end lost 4 bases, and 10 bases lay between the germline ends. The CDR3 spells CASSMWGPNQPQHF. The CDR3, as DNA: TGTGCCAGTAGTATGTGGGGGCCAAATCAGCCCCAGCATTTT.

V and J are TRBV2 and TRBJ1-1; the D is unclear. This CDR3 spans 13 amino acids. The V gene lost 7 bases and the J gene lost 1 base, with 10 bases spanning the gap. CDR1 and CDR2 (germline): SNHLY, FYNNEI. The DNA for the CDR3 is TGTGCCAGCATGGGCAGACAGAACACTGAAGCTTTCTTT. As protein: CASMGRQNTEAFF.

The V gene is TRBV5-1, the J gene TRBJ2-7, with 7 bases identical to TRBD1. Looked up from germline, CDR1 is SGHRS and CDR2 is YFSETQ. Unmatched junction bases numbered 2, after V lost 3 bases and J lost 5 bases. The CDR3 is 12 residues long. CDR3 protein: CASSSTGNEQYF. The CDR3 DNA reads TGCGCCAGCAGCTCGACAGGGAACGAGCAGTACTTC. Full variable domain (remainder filled in from reference TRBV5-1 and TRBJ2-7): KAGVTQTPRYLIKTRGQQVTLSCSPISGHRSVSWYQQTPGQGLQFLFEYFSETQRNKGNFPGRFSGRQFSNSRSEMNVSTLELGDSALYLCASSSTGNEQYFGPGTRLTVT.

The chain is built from TRBV6-4 and TRBJ2-2, with TRBD1 matching over 8 bases. The trim removed 6 bases at V and 1 base at J, leaving 13 bases unmatched. The CDR3 has 18 residues. CDR1 is MRHNA and CDR2 is SNTAGT in the germline V gene. This chain's CDR3 is CASSPFTSGTGNTGELFF. The DNA for the CDR3 is TGTGCCAGCAGCCCCTTTACAAGTGGGACAGGGAACACCGGGGAGCTGTTTTTT.

The chain carries TRBV10-3 and TRBJ2-5; 11 bases are shared with TRBD1. CDR3 length: 14 residues. Trimming removed 6 bases from V and 5 bases from J; junction bases left unmatched: 5. The germline gives CDR1 ENHRY, CDR2 SYGVKD. DNA of the CDR3: TGTGCCATCAGGGGGACAGGGGGAAGGGAGACCCAGTACTTC. This codes for CAIRGTGGRETQYF.

The chain couples TRBV7-3 to TRBJ2-2; 7 bases agree with TRBD1. Germline values: CDR1 SGHTA, CDR2 FQGTGA. CDR3 length: 17 amino acids. V lost 2 bases and J lost 1; bases outside the gene matches: 7. CDR3 coding DNA: TGTGCCAGCAGCTTAGCCGTAAACAGGGGGAACACCGGGGAGCTGTTTTTT. Amino acid sequence: CASSLAVNRGNTGELFF.

The chain joins TRBV19 to TRBJ1-5; 10 bases map to TRBD1. This CDR3 is 14 amino acids long. After removal of 5 bases from V and 9 bases from J, the junction contained 7 bases not matched to a gene. Germline lookup yields CDR1 LNHDA and CDR2 SQIVND (reference sequence). CDR3 sequence reads: CASSLRTGGLPQHF. The CDR3, as DNA: TGTGCCAGTAGTCTACGGACAGGGGGACTGCCCCAGCATTTT. Full variable domain (outside the CDR3, taken from reference TRBV19 and TRBJ1-5): DGGITQSPKYLFRKEGQNVTLSCEQNLNHDAMYWYRQDPGQGLRLIYYSQIVNDFQKGDIAEGYSVSREKKESFPLTVTSAQKNPTAFYLCASSLRTGGLPQHFGDGTRLSIL.

The V gene is TRBV19, the J gene TRBJ1-6; D uncertain. V was trimmed by 3 bases and J by 0 bases, leaving 9 bases between them. CDR1 LNHDA and CDR2 SQIVND come from the germline V gene (reference sequence). This CDR3 spans 16 amino acids. CDR3 amino acids: CASSMVLLSYNSPLHF. The DNA of the CDR3 is TGTGCCAGTAGTATGGTATTACTCTCCTATAATTCACCCCTCCACTTT.

The chain couples TRBV5-5 to TRBJ1-5; no definite D call. Germline assignment: CDR1 SGHKS and CDR2 YYEKEE (reference sequence). Trimming cost V 0 bases and J 2 bases, with 6 bases left between them. The length of the CDR3 is 14 residues. CDR3 sequence: CASSLVVGNQPQHF. The CDR3 nucleotides read TGTGCCAGCAGCTTGGTCGTAGGCAATCAGCCCCAGCATTTT.

The genes are TRBV7-8 and TRBJ1-2; possibly TRBD1 for D (5 bases). CDR3 length equals 11 residues. Per germline, CDR1 SGHVS and CDR2 FQNEAQ. Trimming removed 5 bases from V and 7 bases from J, with 8 bases in between. CDR3 nucleotides: TGTGCCAGCAGCATGGGGGGTGGCTACACCTTC. Translated, it gives CASSMGGGYTF.

V is TRBV5-1 and J is TRBJ1-2; 7 nucleotides match TRBD1. V shed 1 base and J 8 bases; nucleotides not matched to a gene: 5. The CDR3 length is 13 residues. CDR1 and CDR2 from the germline V gene are SGHRS and YFSETQ. The CDR3 bases are TGCGCCAGCAGCTTGTCCTCAGGGGGAGGCTACACCTTC. The encoded protein is CASSLSSGGGYTF.

This clone appeared a single time. The gene calls are TRBV19 and TRBJ2-1; D is possibly TRBD2 (5 bases). Germline loops: CDR1 LNHDA, CDR2 SQIVND (reference sequence). The CDR3 loop spans 17 amino acids. Trimming cost V 4 bases and J 0 bases, with 16 bases left between them. The CDR3 DNA reads TGTGCCAGTAGTACCCCAGGAGGCCCGAGCTCCTACAATGAGCAGTTCTTC. Translation: CASSTPGGPSSYNEQFF.

V is TRBV28 and J is TRBJ1-2; possibly TRBD1 for D (5 bases). This CDR3 is 16 amino acids long. Germline V lookup: CDR1 MDHEN, CDR2 SYDVKM. Trimming took off 5 bases at V and 0 bases at J, with 16 bases between the two ends. As DNA, the CDR3 is TGTGCCAGCAGTCTGCCTCTAGGGGTTTCTAACTATGGCTACACCTTC. Amino acids: CASSLPLGVSNYGYTF.

The chain links TRBV5-1 to TRBJ1-1; 11 bases line up with TRBD1. CDR1 is SGHRS and CDR2 is YFSETQ in the germline V gene. Trimming took 6 bases from V and 4 from J; bases not matched to a gene: 2. CDR3 length: 13 amino acids. The DNA of the CDR3 is TGCGCCAGCACGGGGACAGGGGGCACTGAAGCTTTCTTT. Translation gives CASTGTGGTEAFF.

The rearrangement links TRBV7-3 to TRBJ2-3, with 12 bases that match TRBD2. The CDR3 runs to 15 residues. With 3 bases clipped from V and 4 bases from J, the junction kept 2 bases outside the gene matches. The germline gives CDR1 SGHTA, CDR2 FQGTGA. CDR3 in DNA: TGTGCCAGCAGCTTTCTAGCGGGGGGGCCAGATACGCAGTATTTT. This codes for CASSFLAGGPDTQYF.

The chain links TRBV28 to TRBJ1-4, with D hard to call. Germline CDR1 and CDR2: MDHEN and SYDVKM. Trimming left V 2 bases short and J 4 bases short, with 8 bases between. The CDR3 runs 14 residues. The CDR3 reads CASSLTGDNEKLFF. The CDR3 DNA reads as TGTGCCAGCAGTTTAACCGGGGATAATGAAAAACTGTTTTTT.

This chain connects TRBV10-3 to TRBJ2-5; possible D gene TRBD2, 5 bases. With 0 bases removed from V and 2 bases from J, the gap between germline ends came to 10 bases. This CDR3 has 15 residues. Looked up from germline, CDR1 is ENHRY and CDR2 is SYGVKD. The CDR3 spells CAISESKREQETQYF. DNA of the CDR3: TGTGCCATCAGTGAGTCGAAGAGGGAACAAGAGACCCAGTACTTC.